This T cell receptor (beta chain) was found in a study of blood T cell repertoires in COVID-19. Study summary: From the United States, Italy and Spain came samples of acute and convalescent COVID-19. Sources were T cells, B-cell-depleted T cells, or PBMCs; the material itself was cDNA or gDNA.

In the original workflow: Estimates of nucleated cell counts were drawn from the amplification of reference gene primers. The method was immunoSEQ multiplex PCR; TCRdb's version includes in-frame clones alone and lacks a portion of them. V and J calls and clone size are those listed in that table; D and trimming were worked out from the DNA. Found here are approximately 220,000 clones, 83% of them singletons; the top ten hold about 2.7%. V was clipped by 6 bases and J by 3 bases; unmatched bases: 4. This CDR3 has 14 residues. Germline V gives CDR1 SNHLY, CDR2 FYNNEI. The TCR comes from a woman aged 40 to 50 with active or convalescent COVID-19. The sequenced sample consisted of peripheral blood. J is TRBJ1-1 and V is TRBV2; TRBD1 matches at 10 bases. CDR3 nucleotide sequence: TGTGCCAGCAGCGTGACAGGGGGCGACACTGAAGCTTTCTTT. It codes for CASSVTGGDTEAFF. The full variable domain, rest sourced from reference TRBV2 and TRBJ1-1, is EPEVTQTPSHQVTQMGQEVILRCVPISNHLYFYWYRQILGQKVEFLVSFYNNEISEKSEIFDDQFSVERPDGSNFTLKIRSTKLEDSAMYFCASSVTGGDTEAFFGQGTRLTVV.